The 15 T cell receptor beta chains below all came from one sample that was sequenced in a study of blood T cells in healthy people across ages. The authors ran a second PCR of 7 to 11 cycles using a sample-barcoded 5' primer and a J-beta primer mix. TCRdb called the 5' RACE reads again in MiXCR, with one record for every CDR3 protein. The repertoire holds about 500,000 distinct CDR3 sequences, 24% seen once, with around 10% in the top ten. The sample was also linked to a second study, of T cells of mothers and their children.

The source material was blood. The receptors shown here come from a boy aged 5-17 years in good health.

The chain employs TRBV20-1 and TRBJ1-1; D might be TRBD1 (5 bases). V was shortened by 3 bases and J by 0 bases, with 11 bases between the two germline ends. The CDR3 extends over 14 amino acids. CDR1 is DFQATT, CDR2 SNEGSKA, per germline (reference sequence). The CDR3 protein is CSARLSGLNTEAFF. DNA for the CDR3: TGCAGTGCTAGGTTGTCAGGGTTGAACACTGAAGCTTTCTTT.

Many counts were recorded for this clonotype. This CDR3 reads CASSEVQETQYF. The CDR3 DNA is TGTGCCAGCAGTGAGGTTCAAGAGACCCAGTACTTC. The chain recombines TRBV2 with TRBJ2-5, with no clear D. Germline loops: CDR1 SNHLY, CDR2 FYNNEI. The germline V and J ends were trimmed by 3 bases and 2 bases, with 4 bases remaining between them. This CDR3 contains 12 residues.

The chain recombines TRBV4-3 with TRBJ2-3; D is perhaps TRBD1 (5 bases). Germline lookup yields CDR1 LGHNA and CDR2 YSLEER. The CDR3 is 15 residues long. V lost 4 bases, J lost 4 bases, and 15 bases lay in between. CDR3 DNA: TGCGCCAGCAGCCCACAGGTAACCGGTGCAGATACGCAGTATTTT. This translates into CASSPQVTGADTQYF.

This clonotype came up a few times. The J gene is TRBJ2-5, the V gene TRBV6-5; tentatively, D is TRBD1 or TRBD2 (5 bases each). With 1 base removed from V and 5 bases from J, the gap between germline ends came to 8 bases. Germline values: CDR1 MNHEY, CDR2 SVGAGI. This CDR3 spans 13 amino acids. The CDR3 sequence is CASSYFWGETQYF. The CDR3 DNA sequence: TGTGCCAGCAGTTACTTCTGGGGGGAGACCCAGTACTTC.

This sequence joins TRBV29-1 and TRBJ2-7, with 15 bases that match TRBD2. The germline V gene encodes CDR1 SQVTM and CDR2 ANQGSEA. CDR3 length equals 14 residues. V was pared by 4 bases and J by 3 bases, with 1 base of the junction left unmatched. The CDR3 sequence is CSVAGLAGGYEQYF. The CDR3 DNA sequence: TGCAGCGTTGCGGGACTAGCGGGGGGCTACGAGCAGTACTTC.

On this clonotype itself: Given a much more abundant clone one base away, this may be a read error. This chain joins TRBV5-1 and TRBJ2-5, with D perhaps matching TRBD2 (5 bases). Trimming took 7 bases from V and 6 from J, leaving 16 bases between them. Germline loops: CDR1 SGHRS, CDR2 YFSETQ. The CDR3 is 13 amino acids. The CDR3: CASGSDVRKTQYF. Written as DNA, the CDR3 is TGCGCCAGCGGGAGTGACGTTAGGAAGACCCAGTACTTC. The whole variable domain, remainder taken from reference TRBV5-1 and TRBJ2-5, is KAGVTQTPRYLIKTRGQQVTLSCSPISGHRSVSWYQQTPGQGLQFLFEYFSETQRNKGNFPGRFSGRQFSNSRSEMNVSTLELGDSALYLCASGSDVRKTQYFGPGTRLLVL.

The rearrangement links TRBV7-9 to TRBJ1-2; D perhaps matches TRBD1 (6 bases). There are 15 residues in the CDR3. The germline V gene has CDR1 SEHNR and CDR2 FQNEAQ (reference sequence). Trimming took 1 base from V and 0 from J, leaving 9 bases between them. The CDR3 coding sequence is TGTGCCAGCAGCTTAGTAGGGACACCTAACTATGGCTACACCTTC. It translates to CASSLVGTPNYGYTF.

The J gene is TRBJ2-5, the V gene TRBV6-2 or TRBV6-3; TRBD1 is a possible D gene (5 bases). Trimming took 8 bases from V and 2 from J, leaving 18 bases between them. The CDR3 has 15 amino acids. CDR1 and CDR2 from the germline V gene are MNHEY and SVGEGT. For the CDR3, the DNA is TGTGCCAGCCAAGTCGGCAGGTCAGGGCAAGAGACCCAGTACTTC. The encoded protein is CASQVGRSGQETQYF.

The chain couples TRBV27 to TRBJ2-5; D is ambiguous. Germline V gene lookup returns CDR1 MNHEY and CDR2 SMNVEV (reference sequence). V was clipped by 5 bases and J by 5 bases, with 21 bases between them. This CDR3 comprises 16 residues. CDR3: CASSPNYSLGWETQYF. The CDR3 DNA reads TGTGCCAGCAGTCCGAATTACTCCTTGGGGTGGGAGACCCAGTACTTC.

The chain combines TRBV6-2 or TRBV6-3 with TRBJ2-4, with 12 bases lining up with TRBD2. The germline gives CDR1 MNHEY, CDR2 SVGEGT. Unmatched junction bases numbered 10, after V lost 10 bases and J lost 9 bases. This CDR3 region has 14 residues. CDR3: CATRLAGARGIQYF. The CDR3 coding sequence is TGTGCCACCCGACTAGCGGGGGCTAGGGGCATTCAGTACTTC.

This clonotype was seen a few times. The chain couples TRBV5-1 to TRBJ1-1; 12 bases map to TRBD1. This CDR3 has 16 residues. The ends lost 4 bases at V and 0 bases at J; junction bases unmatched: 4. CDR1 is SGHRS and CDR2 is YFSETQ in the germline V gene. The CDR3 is CASSAGQGAMNTEAFF. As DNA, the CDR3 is TGCGCCAGCAGCGCGGGACAGGGGGCGATGAACACTGAAGCTTTCTTT.

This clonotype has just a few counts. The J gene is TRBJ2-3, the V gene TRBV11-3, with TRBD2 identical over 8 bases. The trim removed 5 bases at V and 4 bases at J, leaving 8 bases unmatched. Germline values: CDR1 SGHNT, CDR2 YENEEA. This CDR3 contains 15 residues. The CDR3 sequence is CASSPGGTGADTQYF. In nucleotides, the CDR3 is TGTGCCAGCAGCCCGGGAGGGACGGGAGCAGATACGCAGTATTTT.

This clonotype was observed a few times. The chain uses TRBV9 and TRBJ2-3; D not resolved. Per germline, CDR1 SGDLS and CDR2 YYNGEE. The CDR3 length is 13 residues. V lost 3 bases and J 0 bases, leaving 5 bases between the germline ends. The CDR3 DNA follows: TGTGCCAGCAGCGACCCTAGCACAGATACGCAGTATTTT. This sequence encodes CASSDPSTDTQYF.

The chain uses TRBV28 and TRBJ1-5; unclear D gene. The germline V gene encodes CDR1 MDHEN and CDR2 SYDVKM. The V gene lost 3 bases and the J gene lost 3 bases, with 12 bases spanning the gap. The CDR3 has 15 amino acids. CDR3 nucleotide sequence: TGTGCCAGCAGTTTCCAGACGGATTACAATCAGCCCCAGCATTTT. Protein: CASSFQTDYNQPQHF.

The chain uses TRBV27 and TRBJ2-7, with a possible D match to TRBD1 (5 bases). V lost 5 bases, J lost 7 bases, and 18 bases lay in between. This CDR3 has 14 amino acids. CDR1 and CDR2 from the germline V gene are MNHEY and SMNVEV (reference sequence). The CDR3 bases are TGTGCCAGCAGTCCCCCGACAGATCTACGAGAGCAGTACTTC. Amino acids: CASSPPTDLREQYF.